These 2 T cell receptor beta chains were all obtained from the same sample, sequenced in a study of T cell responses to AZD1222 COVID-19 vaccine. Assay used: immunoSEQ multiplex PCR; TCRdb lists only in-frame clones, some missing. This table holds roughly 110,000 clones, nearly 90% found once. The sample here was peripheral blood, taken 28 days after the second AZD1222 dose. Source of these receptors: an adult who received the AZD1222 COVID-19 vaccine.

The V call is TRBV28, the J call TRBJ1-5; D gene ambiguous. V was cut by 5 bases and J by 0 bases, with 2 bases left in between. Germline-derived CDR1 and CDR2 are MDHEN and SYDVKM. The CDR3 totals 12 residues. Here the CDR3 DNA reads TGTGCCAGCAGTCGTAGCAATCAGCCCCAGCATTTT. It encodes CASSRSNQPQHF.

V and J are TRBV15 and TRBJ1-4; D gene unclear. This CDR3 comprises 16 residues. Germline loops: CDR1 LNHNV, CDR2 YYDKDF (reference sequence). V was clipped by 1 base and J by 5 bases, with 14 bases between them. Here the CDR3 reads CATSRAPGHSNEKLFF. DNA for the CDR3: TGTGCCACCAGCAGAGCGCCGGGCCACTCCAATGAAAAACTGTTTTTT.